A selection of T cell receptor beta chains follows, all from one sample in a study of regulatory and conventional T cells in RAG deficiency. Clones were sequenced by immunoSEQ multiplex PCR, and TCRdb holds only the in-frame ones, with some missing. Of 7,000 to 8,500 clones listed, under 95% were seen once; the top ten hold approximately 1.5%. These data were likewise used in another study, on regulatory T cells.

The sample taken for sequencing was CD127- CD25+ CD4+ Tregs sorted from blood. These receptors were collected from a human donor in good health. Each CDR3 is given with its conserved first and last residue. D genes are given only for firm matches. The size entry is marked missing in some rows and otherwise reads once, few, many or a size class.

CDR3	DNA	D	size	J	V
CASSTPHTTNTEAFF	TGCGCCAGCAGCACGCCGCACACTACGAACACTGAAGCTTTCTTT	.	.	TRBJ1-1	TRBV5-1
CASSKVAGDTRTEAFF	TGTGCCAGCAGCAAAGTCGCAGGGGATACACGCACTGAAGCTTTCTTT	.	.	TRBJ1-1	TRBV21-1
CSASKQGIGTEAFF	TGCAGCGCTTCGAAACAGGGAATAGGCACTGAAGCTTTCTTT	.	once	TRBJ1-1	TRBV29-1
CASRLGVSGEKLFF	TGTGCCAGCAGACTTGGCGTCTCGGGTGAAAAACTGTTTTTT	.	few	TRBJ1-4	TRBV2
CASSYSDRGTEAFF	TGTGCCAGCAGTTACTCGGACAGGGGTACTGAAGCTTTCTTT	TRBD1	once	TRBJ1-1	TRBV6-6
CASRFGQIEAFF	TGTGCCAGCAGATTCGGACAGATTGAAGCTTTCTTT	.	.	TRBJ1-1	TRBV2
CASRDLKRGNTEAFF	TGTGCCAGCAGGGACTTAAAGAGAGGGAACACTGAAGCTTTCTTT	.	.	TRBJ1-1	TRBV11-2
CAISRWGDSGNTIYF	TGTGCCATCAGCAGGTGGGGGGACTCTGGAAACACCATATATTTT	.	.	TRBJ1-3	TRBV10-3
CASSYFGQGANQPQHF	TGTGCCAGCAGTTACTTCGGACAGGGGGCTAATCAGCCCCAGCATTTT	TRBD1	.	TRBJ1-5	TRBV6-6
CASSQDGGGNYGYTF	TGCGCCAGCAGCCAAGACGGAGGGGGCAACTATGGCTACACCTTC	TRBD1	.	TRBJ1-2	TRBV4-1
CASSRTGSLAKNIQYF	TGTGCCAGCAGCCGCACAGGTTCTCTAGCCAAAAACATTCAGTACTTC	.	.	TRBJ2-4	TRBV27
CASSHAVRNTEAFF	TGCGCCAGCAGCCATGCGGTTAGGAACACTGAAGCTTTCTTT	.	once	TRBJ1-1	TRBV4-1
CASSASLVAEAFF	TGTGCCAGTAGTGCGTCTTTGGTCGCTGAAGCTTTCTTT	.	.	TRBJ1-1	TRBV19
CASSLVQGGLYSNEQFF	TGCGCCAGCAGCTTGGTACAGGGTGGGTTGTACAGCAATGAGCAGTTCTTC	.	.	TRBJ2-1	TRBV5-1
CASKGQGAFGYTF	TGTGCCAGCAAGGGACAGGGGGCGTTTGGCTACACCTTC	TRBD1	once	TRBJ1-2	TRBV2
CASSLGTGGRNEQFF	TGTGCCAGCAGCTTAGGGACAGGGGGTCGCAATGAGCAGTTCTTC	TRBD1	.	TRBJ2-1	TRBV7-2
CASSMGRTGVGYTF	TGTGCCAGTAGTATGGGCCGGACAGGGGTTGGCTACACCTTC	TRBD1	.	TRBJ1-2	TRBV19
CASSQGSAGYQETQYF	TGCGCCAGCAGCCAAGGGTCGGCGGGGTACCAAGAGACCCAGTACTTC	.	.	TRBJ2-5	TRBV4-1
CASRPRGSSDTQYF	TGTGCCAGCAGGCCCCGAGGGAGCAGCGATACGCAGTATTTT	.	once	TRBJ2-3	TRBV7-6
CASSRTGVYNEQFF	TGTGCCAGCAGCAGGACAGGGGTATACAATGAGCAGTTCTTC	TRBD1	once	TRBJ2-1	TRBV7-3
CASSPDSLETQYF	TGTGCCAGCTCGCCGGACAGTTTAGAGACCCAGTACTTC	.	.	TRBJ2-5	TRBV18
CASSLASGPLVGNTQYF	TGTGCCAGCAGCTTGGCAAGCGGACCTCTAGTCGGGAATACGCAGTATTTT	.	.	TRBJ2-3	TRBV5-6
CASSRSGHITAKNIQYF	TGCGCCAGCAGCCGGTCGGGACATATCACGGCCAAAAACATTCAGTACTTC	.	.	TRBJ2-4	TRBV5-1
CASSLAQGSSGGGTDTQYF	TGTGCCAGCAGCTTAGCGCAAGGTTCTTCAGGGGGCGGAACAGATACGCAGTATTTT	TRBD1	.	TRBJ2-3	TRBV7-6
CASTTQGGAEAFF	TGTGCCAGCACCACACAGGGGGGCGCTGAAGCTTTCTTT	TRBD1	.	TRBJ1-1	TRBV6-1
CASILKGGKGIDTEAFF	TGTGCCAGCATTTTAAAGGGGGGGAAGGGCATAGACACTGAAGCTTTCTTT	.	.	TRBJ1-1	TRBV21-1
CASYPGGQGALDTEAFF	TGTGCCAGCTATCCAGGGGGACAGGGGGCTTTGGACACTGAAGCTTTCTTT	TRBD1	.	TRBJ1-1	TRBV28
CASSPRGKNIQYF	TGTGCCAGCAGCCCTAGGGGCAAAAACATTCAGTACTTC	.	.	TRBJ2-4	TRBV7-8
CASRTRTRGYTF	TGTGCCAGCAGGACACGGACTCGTGGCTACACCTTC	.	once	TRBJ1-2	TRBV6-1
CASSLTGSSGGLTDTQYF	TGTGCCAGCAGCTTAACGGGGTCTAGCGGGGGCCTAACAGATACGCAGTATTTT	TRBD2	.	TRBJ2-3	TRBV7-3
CASSVATGQGRTDTQYF	TGTGCCAGCAGCGTAGCGACGGGACAGGGGAGAACAGATACGCAGTATTTT	TRBD1	few	TRBJ2-3	TRBV9
CASRPDRGVGQPQHF	TGTGCCAGCAGGCCAGACAGGGGGGTAGGTCAGCCCCAGCATTTT	TRBD1	.	TRBJ1-5	TRBV6-5
CASSRTGPNQPQHF	TGTGCCAGTAGTAGGACAGGGCCCAATCAGCCCCAGCATTTT	TRBD1	.	TRBJ1-5	TRBV19
CASSPTFKQFF	TGTGCCAGCAGCCCGACATTCAAGCAGTTCTTC	.	.	TRBJ2-1	TRBV7-9
CASSLETVTGGYTF	TGTGCCAGCAGCTTGGAGACAGTTACTGGTGGCTACACCTTC	.	.	TRBJ1-2	TRBV5-5
CASSITGTGGHGELFF	TGTGCCAGCAGCATTACCGGGACAGGGGGCCACGGGGAGCTGTTTTTT	TRBD1	.	TRBJ2-2	TRBV7-6
CASSPGQGLGGDGYTF	TGCGCCAGCAGCCCGGGACAGGGTCTCGGAGGAGATGGCTACACCTTC	TRBD1	.	TRBJ1-2	TRBV5-1
CASSVGQGAGGTQYF	TGCGCCAGCAGCGTGGGACAGGGGGCTGGCGGTACGCAGTATTTT	TRBD1	.	TRBJ2-3	TRBV5-1
CASSIREGGIYGYTF	TGTGCCAGCAGCATAAGGGAAGGGGGCATCTATGGCTACACCTTC	TRBD1	.	TRBJ1-2	TRBV7-2
CASSHYKTGTGRAYGYTF	TGTGCCAGCAGTCACTACAAAACCGGGACAGGGAGGGCCTATGGCTACACCTTC	TRBD1	.	TRBJ1-2	TRBV11-2
CASSVAGGAGYTQYF	TGTGCCAGCAGCGTAGCGGGGGGGGCCGGTTATACGCAGTATTTT	TRBD2	.	TRBJ2-3	TRBV9
CAWRDNSYEQYF	TGTGCCTGGAGGGACAACTCCTACGAGCAGTACTTC	.	.	TRBJ2-7	TRBV30
CASSLQGITTNEKLFF	TGCGCCAGCAGCTTACAGGGGATAACAACTAATGAAAAACTGTTTTTT	TRBD1	once	TRBJ1-4	TRBV5-1
CASRRRRTSGGSSSNTGELFF	TGCGCCAGCAGACGCCGCCGGACTAGCGGGGGGTCGAGTTCGAACACCGGGGAGCTGTTTTTT	TRBD2	.	TRBJ2-2	TRBV4-3
CASSLRGFNYGYTF	TGTGCCAGCAGCTTGAGGGGCTTTAACTATGGCTACACCTTC	.	.	TRBJ1-2	TRBV5-4
CASSYSKGGYGELFF	TGTGCCAGCAGTTACTCGAAAGGGGGCTACGGGGAGCTGTTTTTT	TRBD1	.	TRBJ2-2	TRBV6-5
CASSRNRGHTDTQYF	TGCGCCAGCAGTCGTAACAGGGGCCACACAGATACGCAGTATTTT	TRBD1	.	TRBJ2-3	TRBV23-1
CASRPQFTNTGELFF	TGTGCCAGCAGGCCCCAGTTCACGAACACCGGGGAGCTGTTTTTT	.	.	TRBJ2-2	TRBV2
CASSLAGGETQYF	TGTGCCAGCAGCCTCGCAGGGGGTGAGACCCAGTACTTC	TRBD1	.	TRBJ2-5	TRBV7-9